This passage covers 21 T cell receptor beta chains from one sample sequenced in a study of blood T cells in healthy people across ages (dated by TCRdb to the mid-2010s). The receptor library was made with 5' RACE. TCRdb lists the instrument as Illumina HiSeq 2500. The second PCR ran for about 6 to 11 cycles and used a J-beta primer mix along with a sample-barcoded 5' primer. TCRdb reran the public reads through fastp at Q25 and MiXCR, keeping productive beta chains. Entries that share a CDR3 protein sequence are merged under the most common genes and DNA. The sample table holds about 930,000 distinct CDR3 sequences, of which 25% to 30% were seen once. Roughly 10% of the sample comes from the top ten. These records were also assigned to another study, of T cells of mothers and their children.

Specimen: blood. Source of these receptors: a woman aged 40 to 49 in good health.

The chain combines TRBV2 with TRBJ1-4; D gene unclear. The CDR3 covers 14 residues. Deletions cut 0 bases from V and 7 bases from J, with 9 bases between. Germline CDR1 is SNHLY and CDR2 is FYNNEI. The CDR3 protein is CASSEAGQGEKLFF. The CDR3 region has the DNA TGTGCCAGCAGTGAAGCAGGGCAAGGTGAAAAACTGTTTTTT. The full variable domain, with the rest looked up from reference TRBV2 and TRBJ1-4, is EPEVTQTPSHQVTQMGQEVILRCVPISNHLYFYWYRQILGQKVEFLVSFYNNEISEKSEIFDDQFSVERPDGSNFTLKIRSTKLEDSAMYFCASSEAGQGEKLFFGSGTQLSVL.

This clonotype showed up many times. This may arise from a read error, as a much more abundant clone is one base away. The chain combines TRBV15 with TRBJ1-2; D unclear. Trimming took off 1 base at V and 8 bases at J, with 11 bases between the two ends. Germline CDR1 is LNHNV and CDR2 is YYDKDF (reference sequence). The CDR3 is made up of 13 amino acids. CDR3: CATSRAQGWGYTF. CDR3 coding DNA: TGTGCCACCAGCAGAGCGCAAGGCTGGGGCTACACCTTC.

This clonotype was picked up a small number of times. The chain uses TRBV4-2 and TRBJ1-1; possible D gene TRBD1, 5 bases. The CDR3 is 14 amino acids. Germline V gene sequence: CDR1 LGHNA, CDR2 YNFKEQ. V dropped 0 bases and J dropped 4 bases, with 9 bases sitting between them. The CDR3 bases are TGTGCCAGCAGCCAAGAGGGGGAGACCACTGAAGCTTTCTTT. Translation: CASSQEGETTEAFF.

This clonotype was counted at least ten times. The chain is built from TRBV7-2 and TRBJ2-5; 8 bases are shared with TRBD2. CDR1 is SGHTA and CDR2 is FQGNSA in the germline V gene. The CDR3 contains 15 residues. Trimming removed 1 base from V and 4 bases from J; junction bases left unmatched: 5. The CDR3 reads CASSLGGAGGETQYF. CDR3 in DNA: TGTGCCAGCAGCTTAGGGGGCGCGGGGGGAGAGACCCAGTACTTC.

This clonotype was counted many times. The CDR3 region has the DNA TGCAGTGCTAGAGATACGACACTTACCTACGAGCAGTACTTC. Encoded protein: CSARDTTLTYEQYF. The V gene is TRBV20-1, the J gene TRBJ2-7; D ambiguous. This CDR3 is 14 amino acids long. Trimming took off 0 bases at V and 2 bases at J, with 11 bases between the two ends. Germline CDR1 reads DFQATT; CDR2 reads SNEGSKA (reference sequence).

V is TRBV10-3 and J is TRBJ2-5; TRBD2 matches 8 bases. V shed 3 bases and J 11 bases; nucleotides not matched to a gene: 11. CDR3 length: 14 residues. Germline values: CDR1 ENHRY, CDR2 SYGVKD. The CDR3 DNA is TGTGCCATCAGTGACTCTAGCGGGTCTCGGGAGCAGTACTTC. Translated, it gives CAISDSSGSREQYF.

The gene calls are TRBV12-3 or TRBV12-4 and TRBJ2-3; TRBD2 agrees at 8 bases. The CDR3 has 17 residues. V was clipped by 5 bases and J by 4 bases; unmatched bases: 14. The CDR3 region has the DNA TGTGCCAGCAGTCCTAAAGGCGGGACTAGAATAGCAGATACGCAGTATTTT. Residues: CASSPKGGTRIADTQYF.

This clonotype was seen a handful of times. V is TRBV15 and J is TRBJ2-1, with 8 bases aligning to TRBD2. CDR1 and CDR2 from the germline V gene are LNHNV and YYDKDF (reference sequence). There are 13 residues in the CDR3. V shed 3 bases and J 10 bases; nucleotides not matched to a gene: 5. This chain's CDR3 is CATSSSAGEEQFF. DNA of the CDR3: TGTGCCACCAGCAGCTCAGCGGGAGAGGAGCAGTTCTTC.

This rearrangement joins TRBV20-1 to TRBJ2-1; D perhaps matches TRBD2 (6 bases). Germline V gives CDR1 DFQATT, CDR2 SNEGSKA (reference sequence). The CDR3 is 14 residues long. Trimming cost V 5 bases and J 5 bases, with 16 bases left between them. The CDR3 is CSAGLAIYDNEQFF. The DNA for the CDR3 is TGCAGTGCTGGGCTAGCGATATATGACAATGAGCAGTTCTTC.

This clonotype was seen at least ten times. This rearrangement joins TRBV20-1 to TRBJ2-7; TRBD2 aligns across 10 bases. Losses at the gene ends were 7 bases for V and 0 bases for J; bases not matched to a gene: 6. The germline CDR1 and CDR2 sequences are DFQATT and SNEGSKA (reference sequence). The length of the CDR3 is 14 residues. The CDR3 nucleotides read TGCAGTGGTAGCGGGGGGACTATCTCCTACGAGCAGTACTTC. Protein product: CSGSGGTISYEQYF.

This sequence joins TRBV4-1 and TRBJ1-1; D ambiguous. With 0 bases removed from V and 0 bases from J, the gap between germline ends came to 11 bases. This CDR3 region has 16 residues. Germline CDR1 is MGHRA and CDR2 is YSYEKL. CDR3 region: CASSQDLGRVNTEAFF. DNA for the CDR3: TGCGCCAGCAGCCAAGATCTTGGGAGGGTGAACACTGAAGCTTTCTTT.

The chain joins TRBV29-1 to TRBJ1-2; D might be TRBD1 (6 bases). This CDR3 contains 11 residues. Germline lookup yields CDR1 SQVTM and CDR2 ANQGSEA. Trimming took 4 bases from V and 4 from J, leaving 7 bases between them. The DNA of the CDR3 is TGCAGCGTTGGGGACACCTATGGCTACACCTTC. Amino acid sequence: CSVGDTYGYTF.

In its sample, this clonotype was seen a few times. The rearrangement links TRBV20-1 to TRBJ2-1; D possibly corresponds to TRBD1 (7 bases). The V gene lost 1 base and the J gene lost 1 base, with 20 bases spanning the gap. CDR3 size: 18 residues. CDR1 and CDR2 (germline): DFQATT, SNEGSKA (reference sequence). CDR3 coding DNA: TGCAGTGCTAGAGCCCTTCAGGGGGGCAGGGGGTCCTACAATGAGCAGTTCTTC. Its translation is CSARALQGGRGSYNEQFF.

A word on this clonotype: It may be a read error: a sequence one base away is much more abundant. The rearrangement uses TRBV4-2 and TRBJ1-5; D unresolved. The germline CDR1 and CDR2 sequences are LGHNA and YNFKEQ. V shed 0 bases and J shed 3 bases, with 12 bases lying between them. The CDR3 consists of 16 residues. CDR3 amino acids: CASSQESNRPNQPQHF. CDR3 in DNA: TGTGCCAGCAGCCAAGAGAGTAACAGACCCAATCAGCCCCAGCATTTT.

This clonotype was counted between two and nine times. V and J are TRBV10-3 and TRBJ2-3; TRBD2 is a possible D gene (7 bases). The V gene's germline CDR1 is ENHRY and CDR2 SYGVKD. The CDR3 runs to 18 residues. Trimming stripped 0 bases from V and 4 bases from J, with 20 bases between. The CDR3 DNA follows: TGTGCCATCAGTGAGTCTCCTGGGGGGGCGCGATCGGCAGATACGCAGTATTTT. Translating gives CAISESPGGARSADTQYF.

This chain connects TRBV28 to TRBJ1-4; possibly TRBD1 for D (5 bases). The CDR3 has 13 residues. The germline V gene has CDR1 MDHEN and CDR2 SYDVKM. With 3 bases removed from V and 8 bases from J, the gap between germline ends came to 10 bases. The CDR3 coding sequence is TGTGCCAGCAGTTTTGTAGGGGACGAAAAACTGTTTTTT. It is translated as CASSFVGDEKLFF.

The chain employs TRBV7-9 and TRBJ1-1; D is unresolved. The CDR3 is 15 residues long. Trimming left V 7 bases short and J 4 bases short, with 19 bases between. The germline CDR1 and CDR2 sequences are SEHNR and FQNEAQ (reference sequence). In DNA form, the CDR3 reads TGTGCCAGCACGAAGGGAACCACTTGGAGCACTGAAGCTTTCTTT. It specifies CASTKGTTWSTEAFF. The entire variable domain, with the rest obtained from reference TRBV7-9 and TRBJ1-1, is as follows: DTGVSQNPRHKITKRGQNVTFRCDPISEHNRLYWYRQTLGQGPEFLTYFQNEAQLEKSRLLSDRFSAERPKGSFSTLEIQRTEQGDSAMYLCASTKGTTWSTEAFFGQGTRLTVV.

This clonotype was seen a few times. The V gene is TRBV15, the J gene TRBJ1-5; no clear D gene. CDR1 LNHNV and CDR2 YYDKDF come from the germline V gene (reference sequence). Trimming stripped 4 bases from V and 2 bases from J, with 9 bases between. The CDR3 consists of 14 residues. The CDR3 is CATSTQYGNQPQHF. The CDR3 nucleotides are TGTGCCACCAGCACACAGTATGGCAATCAGCCCCAGCATTTT.

In this sample, this clonotype turned up a few times. This chain uses TRBV30 with TRBJ2-1; D possibly corresponds to TRBD1 (6 bases). V lost 2 bases and J lost 0, with 11 bases in between. The length of the CDR3 is 15 residues. CDR1 and CDR2 from the germline V gene are GTSNPN and SVGIG (reference sequence). CDR3 residues: CAWSPGQSSYNEQFF. The CDR3 nucleotides read TGTGCCTGGAGTCCCGGACAGAGCTCCTACAATGAGCAGTTCTTC.

This clonotype was counted at least ten times. The chain links TRBV4-1 to TRBJ2-7; TRBD1 is a possible D gene (6 bases). There are 15 residues in the CDR3. V was pared by 0 bases and J by 3 bases, with 12 bases between. Germline CDR1 is MGHRA and CDR2 is YSYEKL. This CDR3 is CASSQDLGQFYEQYF. The DNA of the CDR3 is TGCGCCAGCAGCCAAGATTTAGGACAGTTCTACGAGCAGTACTTC.

As for this clonotype: Its ends do not fully match the called genes, so a read error is possible. The chain recombines TRBV5-6 with TRBJ1-1; D not certain. This CDR3 has 14 residues. The germline CDR1 and CDR2 sequences are SGHDT and YYEEEE. The CDR3 is CASILGTVNTGAFF. The CDR3 DNA is TGTGCCAGCATCTTGGGTACGGTGAACACTGGAGCTTTCTTT.